The 25 T cell receptor beta chains in this list originate from one sample, sequenced in a study of CD8 T cells in Susac syndrome. Reverse transcription of about 0.5 to 1 ug RNA was carried out with random hexamers. TCRdb called the immunoSEQ multiplex PCR reads again in MiXCR, with one record for every CDR3 protein. The table lists tens of thousands of distinct CDR3 sequences, approximately 94% of them singletons. The sample was CD8+ T cells from PBMCs. The source is a human donor with Susac syndrome.

The rearrangement joins TRBV27 to TRBJ1-4; D remains ambiguous. The CDR3 sequence is 13 residues long. CDR1 is MNHEY, CDR2 SMNVEV, per germline (reference sequence). V was cut by 1 base and J by 4 bases, with 4 bases left in between. CDR3 protein: CASSLLVNEKLFF. In DNA, the CDR3 is TGTGCCAGCAGTTTATTGGTTAATGAAAAACTGTTTTTT. The full variable domain, with the rest looked up from reference TRBV27 and TRBJ1-4, is EAQVTQNPRYLITVTGKKLTVTCSQNMNHEYMSWYRQDPGLGLRQIYYSMNVEVTDKGDVPEGYKVSRKEKRNFPLILESPSPNQTSLYFCASSLLVNEKLFFGSGTQLSVL.

CDR3: CASSWGKLAGTYEQYF. Written as DNA, the CDR3 is TGTGCCAGCAGTTGGGGGAAATTAGCGGGGACCTACGAGCAGTACTTC. The chain combines TRBV27 with TRBJ2-7; 8 bases are shared with TRBD2. This CDR3 comprises 16 residues. The germline V gene encodes CDR1 MNHEY and CDR2 SMNVEV (reference sequence). V lost 4 bases and J lost 2; bases outside the gene matches: 10.

The chain couples TRBV14 to TRBJ2-1; TRBD1 or TRBD2 may be the D gene (5 bases each). The CDR3 covers 14 residues. The V gene's germline CDR1 is SGHDN and CDR2 FVKESK. Trimming left V 4 bases short and J 4 bases short, with 11 bases between. The CDR3 DNA follows: TGTGCCAGCAGCCTGGGGCGACTATACAATGAGCAGTTCTTC. Translating it yields CASSLGRLYNEQFF.

The chain is built from TRBV13 and TRBJ1-2; maybe TRBD1 (5 bases). The germline gives CDR1 PRHDT, CDR2 FYEKMQ (reference sequence). CDR3 length equals 14 residues. V lost 5 bases and J lost 11, with 21 bases in between. Here the CDR3 reads CASSTRDHPTGYTF. The CDR3 DNA sequence: TGTGCCAGCAGCACCAGGGACCACCCCACCGGATACACCTTC.

This clonotype turned up a few times. The chain employs TRBV7-9 and TRBJ2-7; no definite D call. The V gene lost 8 bases and the J gene lost 1 base, with 3 bases spanning the gap. The CDR3 consists of 10 residues. Germline V gene sequence: CDR1 SEHNR, CDR2 FQNEAQ (reference sequence). CDR3 DNA: TGTGCCAGCGGGTCCTACGAGCAGTACTTC. Translating it yields CASGSYEQYF.

This clonotype is a singleton in its sample. The genes are TRBV6-2 or TRBV6-3 and TRBJ2-1; perhaps TRBD2 as D (6 bases). The CDR3 runs to 17 residues. Germline V gene lookup returns CDR1 MNHEY and CDR2 SVGEGT. The ends were cut back, 0 bases at V and 9 bases at J, with 21 bases in the middle. CDR3 nucleotides: TGTGCCAGCAGTTACTCGATCGGGGGTCGGTTGAACGGTGAGCAGTTCTTC. Protein: CASSYSIGGRLNGEQFF.

This clonotype is a singleton in its sample. The gene calls are TRBV7-9 and TRBJ1-2; tentative D call: TRBD1 (5 bases). There are 17 residues in the CDR3. Germline CDR1 and CDR2: SEHNR and FQNEAQ (reference sequence). The V end lost 1 base, the J end lost 4 bases, and 19 bases lay between the germline ends. The chain's CDR3 is CASSLEGGFGGVYGYTF. The CDR3 DNA reads as TGTGCCAGCAGCTTAGAAGGCGGCTTTGGGGGGGTCTATGGCTACACCTTC.

This chain connects TRBV7-8 to TRBJ2-7; D is uncertain. Per germline, CDR1 SGHVS and CDR2 FQNEAQ. The CDR3 sequence is 13 residues long. Trimming removed 5 bases from V and 5 bases from J, with 13 bases in between. As DNA, the CDR3 is TGTGCCAGCAGCATTCTTAACTTTGACGAGCAGTACTTC. This translates into CASSILNFDEQYF.

The V and J genes are TRBV13 and TRBJ2-1; maybe TRBD2 (5 bases). Trimming stripped 4 bases from V and 12 bases from J, with 16 bases between. Germline loops: CDR1 PRHDT, CDR2 FYEKMQ (reference sequence). CDR3 length equals 13 residues. CDR3 sequence: CASSSGGSGGQFF. The CDR3 DNA reads TGTGCCAGCAGCTCCGGAGGCAGTGGTGGGCAGTTCTTC.

This clonotype has just one count. The chain's CDR3 is CASSQDISSGGITEAFF. The CDR3 DNA follows: TGCGCCAGCAGCCAAGATATTAGTTCTGGGGGGATCACTGAAGCTTTCTTT. This chain uses TRBV4-3 with TRBJ1-1, with D tentatively TRBD1 (5 bases). From germline, CDR1 is LGHNA and CDR2 YSLEER. The CDR3 extends over 17 amino acids. Trimming cost V 0 bases and J 4 bases, with 18 bases left between them.

The chain carries TRBV20-1 and TRBJ2-1; TRBD2 aligns across 9 bases. CDR3 length: 16 residues. V gave up 1 base and J gave up 5 bases; unmatched junction bases: 9. Germline CDR1 DFQATT, CDR2 SNEGSKA (reference sequence). The CDR3 region has the DNA TGCAGTGCTAGAGGCCTACTAGCGGGTAGGAACAATGAGCAGTTCTTC. Translation: CSARGLLAGRNNEQFF.

The sample holds one count of this clonotype. The rearrangement joins TRBV27 to TRBJ2-1; D unresolved. V shed 6 bases and J shed 6 bases, with 15 bases lying between them. This CDR3 comprises 14 residues. Germline V lookup: CDR1 MNHEY, CDR2 SMNVEV (reference sequence). CDR3: CASSPTWQFNEQFF. In nucleotides, the CDR3 is TGTGCCAGCAGCCCGACCTGGCAGTTCAATGAGCAGTTCTTC.

This clonotype was observed once. The chain recombines TRBV7-9 with TRBJ2-5, with D tentatively TRBD1 (6 bases). Trimming cost V 3 bases and J 2 bases, with 13 bases left between them. CDR3 length: 15 amino acids. CDR1 and CDR2 (germline): SEHNR, FQNEAQ (reference sequence). The CDR3, as DNA: TGTGCCAGCAGCTTTAGGGACATCGGGCAAGAGACCCAGTACTTC. Amino acid sequence: CASSFRDIGQETQYF.

The CDR3 sequence is CASSPPGQGSPLHF. Here the CDR3 DNA reads TGTGCCAGCTCACCACCGGGTCAGGGTTCACCCCTCCACTTT. This chain joins TRBV18 and TRBJ1-6; TRBD1 is a possible D gene (5 bases). Germline loops: CDR1 KGHSH, CDR2 LQKENI. This CDR3 is 14 amino acids long. Trimming pared 0 bases from V and 9 bases from J, leaving 9 bases between.

The chain combines TRBV6-4 with TRBJ2-1; D gene ambiguous. Germline V gives CDR1 MRHNA, CDR2 SNTAGT. The ends were cut back, 3 bases at V and 3 bases at J, with 6 bases in the middle. This CDR3 contains 13 residues. The CDR3 here is CASSEWGYNEQFF. The CDR3 DNA is TGTGCCAGCAGTGAGTGGGGCTACAATGAGCAGTTCTTC.

This chain connects TRBV7-9 to TRBJ1-5; 12 positions match TRBD1. This CDR3 contains 16 residues. Germline CDR1 SEHNR, CDR2 FQNEAQ (reference sequence). The V and J ends lost 3 bases and 6 bases, in that order; junction bases with no gene match: 6. The CDR3 spells CASSFAGTGGSQPQHF. For the CDR3, the DNA is TGTGCCAGCAGCTTCGCTGGGACAGGGGGCTCTCAGCCCCAGCATTTT.

The gene calls are TRBV4-1 and TRBJ2-7, with a possible D match to TRBD1 (6 bases). Germline V gene sequence: CDR1 MGHRA, CDR2 YSYEKL. Trimming took off 4 bases at V and 1 base at J, with 17 bases between the two ends. The CDR3 runs 16 residues. The CDR3 is CASSLSRDTLSYEQYF. The CDR3 DNA sequence: TGCGCCAGCAGCCTCTCTAGGGACACCCTTTCCTACGAGCAGTACTTC.

This clonotype was seen only once. V is TRBV27 and J is TRBJ1-5; 9 bases align to TRBD1. The length of the CDR3 is 14 residues. Losses at the gene ends were 4 bases for V and 9 bases for J; bases not matched to a gene: 7. From germline, CDR1 is MNHEY and CDR2 SMNVEV (reference sequence). The CDR3 loop reads CASSWDRAGGPQHF. CDR3 DNA sequence: TGTGCCAGCAGTTGGGACAGGGCGGGGGGGCCCCAGCATTTT.

CDR3 nucleotides: TGTGCCAGCACTTGGGACAGGGCTTCCCTCTCCTACGAGCAGTACTTC. Amino acid sequence: CASTWDRASLSYEQYF. The chain combines TRBV6-4 with TRBJ2-7; 9 nucleotides align to TRBD1. With V trimmed by 7 bases and J by 0 bases, 10 bases remained unmatched. This CDR3 has 16 residues. The V gene's germline CDR1 is MRHNA and CDR2 SNTAGT.

J is TRBJ2-5 and V is TRBV7-9; perhaps TRBD2 as D (6 bases). Germline V gives CDR1 SEHNR, CDR2 FQNEAQ (reference sequence). This CDR3 is 15 amino acids long. V dropped 4 bases and J dropped 8 bases, with 20 bases sitting between them. The CDR3 is CASSSGDFTQGTQYF. The CDR3 nucleotides read TGTGCCAGCAGCTCGGGGGACTTCACCCAAGGTACCCAGTACTTC.

V usage is TRBV25-1 and J usage is TRBJ1-1; 8 bases agree with TRBD1. CDR1 and CDR2 (germline): MGHDK, SYGVNS. Germline trimming cut 8 bases from V and 7 bases from J; bases unmatched to any gene: 3. The CDR3 is made up of 11 amino acids. The chain's CDR3 is CASSRGLEAFF. CDR3 DNA: TGTGCCAGCTCCAGGGGGCTTGAAGCTTTCTTT.

This chain connects TRBV9 to TRBJ2-3; D gene uncertain. There are 13 residues in the CDR3. Trimming took 3 bases from V and 2 from J, leaving 7 bases between them. Looked up from germline, CDR1 is SGDLS and CDR2 is YYNGEE. The CDR3 DNA sequence: TGTGCCAGCAGCGCCACAAACACAGATACGCAGTATTTT. Protein sequence: CASSATNTDTQYF.

V is TRBV9 and J is TRBJ2-1; D gene ambiguous. Germline CDR1 SGDLS, CDR2 YYNGEE. This CDR3 spans 11 amino acids. Deletions cut 0 bases from V and 7 bases from J, with 2 bases between. CDR3 amino acids: CASSVENEQFF. The CDR3 nucleotides are TGTGCCAGCAGCGTAGAAAATGAGCAGTTCTTC.

The rearrangement joins TRBV10-1 to TRBJ2-1; D remains unclear. The V end was cut by 2 bases, the J end by 0 bases, with 11 bases between. The CDR3 is 16 amino acids. Germline V gives CDR1 WNHNN, CDR2 SYGVQD (reference sequence). CDR3 in amino acids: CASSEEPHDSYNEQFF. CDR3 DNA sequence: TGCGCCAGCAGTGAGGAGCCCCATGACTCCTACAATGAGCAGTTCTTC.

The chain has TRBV28 and TRBJ1-2, with 9 bases lining up with TRBD1. CDR3 size: 15 residues. Per germline, CDR1 MDHEN and CDR2 SYDVKM. J lost 5 bases, V lost 5 bases, and 9 bases had no gene match. The chain's CDR3 is CASSLPWGQGYGYTF. The CDR3 DNA reads as TGTGCCAGCAGTCTCCCCTGGGGACAGGGATATGGCTACACCTTC.